This T cell receptor (beta chain) was captured in a study of T cells in Graves' hyperthyroidism and ophthalmopathy. CDR3 length equals 16 residues. Trimming took off 1 base at V and 6 bases at J, with 18 bases between the two ends. Per germline, CDR1 MGHRA and CDR2 YSYEKL. Template material for amplifying TCR beta CDR3 regions consisted of RNA transcripts. First-round RT-PCR of the TCR CDR3 relied on the HTBI primer set. MiXCR, applied by TCRdb to the multiplex PCR reads, yields one record per CDR3 protein. This repertoire shows hundreds of thousands of distinct CDR3 sequences, less than 20% found once; its top ten account for approximately 30%. It was around 11 ml of fresh peripheral blood that supplied the PBMCs.

The source of this sequence is a woman younger than 30 with Graves' ophthalmopathy. V and J are TRBV4-1 and TRBJ2-5; D assignment may be TRBD1 or TRBD2 (5 bases each). Sequenced material: blood. The CDR3 loop is CASSQGLGERLKTQYF. The CDR3 nucleotides read TGCGCCAGCAGCCAAGGCCTGGGGGAGCGTTTAAAGACCCAGTACTTC.